These 32 T cell receptor beta chains originate from one sample sequenced in a study of shared clonotypes between healthy human individuals. Measured with immunoSEQ multiplex PCR; TCRdb has only the in-frame clones, and not every one. The sample has approximately 480,000 clones, about three quarters seen once. The sample comprised PBMCs. The receptors originated from a woman in her forties in good health. Some clones in this sample may be carry-over from other donors' samples.

The V call is TRBV5-6, the J call TRBJ2-2; D gene uncertain. Trimming took 0 bases from V and 7 from J, leaving 13 bases between them. The CDR3 contains 15 residues. CDR1 is SGHDT, CDR2 YYEEEE, per germline. The CDR3 spells CASSLVRIDGGELFF. The CDR3 DNA reads as TGTGCCAGCAGCTTGGTACGGATTGATGGCGGGGAGCTGTTTTTT.

This clone was seen many times. The genes are TRBV5-6 and TRBJ1-1, with a possible D match to TRBD1 (5 bases). The CDR3 is 14 residues long. V was trimmed by 0 bases and J by 6 bases, leaving 12 bases between them. Germline V gene sequence: CDR1 SGHDT, CDR2 YYEEEE. CDR3 bases: TGTGCCAGCAGCTTGGGGGGACCGGATCCTGAAGCTTTCTTT. Its protein product is CASSLGGPDPEAFF.

This rearrangement joins TRBV9 to TRBJ2-5; 7 nucleotides line up with TRBD1. The CDR3 extends over 15 amino acids. Germline trimming cut 1 base from V and 1 base from J; bases unmatched to any gene: 4. Germline V gene lookup returns CDR1 SGDLS and CDR2 YYNGEE. DNA for the CDR3: TGTGCCAGCAGCGTATCCCCAGGGGGCCAAGAGACCCAGTACTTC. Protein product: CASSVSPGGQETQYF.

J is TRBJ2-3 and V is TRBV11-3; 10 positions agree with TRBD2. The germline V gene encodes CDR1 SGHNT and CDR2 YENEEA. V lost 5 bases, J lost 0 bases, and 8 bases stayed unmatched. This CDR3 has 17 residues. The CDR3 sequence is CASSRGTSGTSTDTQYF. CDR3 sequence (DNA): TGTGCCAGCAGCCGGGGTACTAGCGGGACTAGCACAGATACGCAGTATTTT.

The rearrangement links TRBV5-1 to TRBJ2-5, with D perhaps TRBD1 (6 bases). The CDR3 length is 14 residues. V was pared by 2 bases and J by 2 bases, with 10 bases between. Germline-derived CDR1 and CDR2 are SGHRS and YFSETQ. The CDR3 DNA reads TGCGCCAGCAGCTTTGGACAGAGACAAGAGACCCAGTACTTC. It codes for CASSFGQRQETQYF. Supplemented by reference TRBV5-1 and TRBJ2-5, the full variable domain reads KAGVTQTPRYLIKTRGQQVTLSCSPISGHRSVSWYQQTPGQGLQFLFEYFSETQRNKGNFPGRFSGRQFSNSRSEMNVSTLELGDSALYLCASSFGQRQETQYFGPGTRLLVL.

This chain joins TRBV4-1 and TRBJ2-5; TRBD2 aligns across 12 bases. The J call may be mistaken, given a closer DNA end match to TRBJ2-7. CDR1 and CDR2 (germline): MGHRA, YSYEKL. This CDR3 is built from 15 residues. In DNA, the CDR3 is TGCGCCAGCAGCCAGACTAGCGGGAGCCAATACGAGCAGTACTTC. Translated, it gives CASSQTSGSQYEQYF.

To note about this clone: An end of the junction does not agree with germline; a read error may underlie this. The V and J genes are TRBV29-1 and TRBJ1-2, with no clear D. The CDR3 runs to 14 residues. CDR1 and CDR2 (germline): SQVTM, ANQGSEA. Here the CDR3 reads CGVIARTGNYGYTF. In DNA form, the CDR3 reads TGCGGCGTCATCGCTAGGACGGGGAACTATGGCTACACCTTC.

The chain uses TRBV28 and TRBJ2-3; tentative D call: TRBD2 (6 bases). The germline gives CDR1 MDHEN, CDR2 SYDVKM. The CDR3 spans 20 residues. V lost 6 bases and J lost 0, with 28 bases in between. CDR3 sequence (DNA): TGTGCCAGCAGCACCGCCCTGGGACGGGAGTTGAAGGTTAGCACAGATACGCAGTATTTT. Its protein product is CASSTALGRELKVSTDTQYF.

CDR3: CASSFNRGQITNEKLFF. CDR3 bases: TGTGCCAGCAGCTTTAACAGGGGGCAGATAACTAATGAAAAACTGTTTTTT. V gene TRBV5-4 combines with J gene TRBJ1-4, with 9 bases matching TRBD1. The CDR3 contains 17 residues. The V gene's germline CDR1 is SGHNT and CDR2 YYREEE (reference sequence). The V gene end was trimmed by 2 bases and the J gene end by 1 base; junction bases not matched to a gene: 6.

Here the CDR3 DNA reads TGTGCCTGGAGTGCAGACAGGGCCTGGGCCAACGTCCTGACTTTC. Protein product: CAWSADRAWANVLTF. The V gene is TRBV30, the J gene TRBJ2-6; TRBD1 agrees at 7 bases. V dropped 1 base and J dropped 5; count of bases not matched to a gene: 5. CDR1 and CDR2 (germline): GTSNPN, SVGIG (reference sequence). The CDR3 extends over 15 amino acids.

V is TRBV18 and J is TRBJ1-2; perhaps TRBD1 as D (5 bases). The CDR3 length is 13 residues. Between the trimmed V and J ends, which lost 3 bases and 4 bases, there was a span of 9 bases. CDR1 KGHSH and CDR2 LQKENI come from the germline V gene. The DNA of the CDR3 is TGTGCCAGCTCACCGGGGGTTGTCTATGGCTACACCTTC. It is translated as CASSPGVVYGYTF.

The CDR3 sequence: CASSDGSLMNTEAFF. DNA of the CDR3: TGTGCCAGCAGTGACGGCAGCCTCATGAACACTGAAGCTTTCTTT. The chain couples TRBV6-1 to TRBJ1-1, with D uncertain. The germline gives CDR1 MNHNS, CDR2 SASEGT. Trimming took off 3 bases at V and 0 bases at J, with 11 bases between the two ends. The CDR3 is 15 residues long.

The genes are TRBV30 and TRBJ1-1, with D unclear. Germline loops: CDR1 GTSNPN, CDR2 SVGIG (reference sequence). This CDR3 has 11 amino acids. V lost 3 bases, J lost 2 bases, and 4 bases lay in between. The CDR3 loop is CAWSINTEAFF. The CDR3 DNA reads as TGTGCCTGGAGCATTAACACTGAAGCTTTCTTT.

The J gene is TRBJ1-1, the V gene TRBV28; D gene uncertain. CDR1 and CDR2 from the germline V gene are MDHEN and SYDVKM. V was cut by 3 bases and J by 5 bases, with 7 bases left in between. The CDR3 has 12 amino acids. The CDR3 region has the DNA TGTGCCAGCAGTTTTGTAGGTACTGAAGCTTTCTTT. It codes for CASSFVGTEAFF.

The J gene is TRBJ2-6, the V gene TRBV2, with D possibly being TRBD2 (5 bases). V was clipped by 7 bases and J by 4 bases, with 14 bases between them. The V gene's germline CDR1 is SNHLY and CDR2 FYNNEI. The CDR3 is made up of 15 amino acids. CDR3: CASTPEVGGANVLTF. The CDR3 nucleotides read TGTGCCAGCACCCCGGAGGTGGGGGGGGCCAACGTCCTGACTTTC.

The chain employs TRBV29-1 and TRBJ2-3; D is ambiguous. V was trimmed by 7 bases and J by 4 bases, leaving 0 bases between them. Per the germline V gene, CDR1 is SQVTM and CDR2 is ANQGSEA. The length of the CDR3 is 8 residues. The CDR3 loop is CSADTQYF. CDR3 nucleotide sequence: TGCAGCGCAGATACGCAGTATTTT.

This clone was observed a few times. Germline is not matched at one junction end, which may reflect a read error. Other DNA sequences of this sample code for an identical CDR3. This chain connects TRBV4-2 to TRBJ1-3, with unresolved D. Looked up from germline, CDR1 is LGHNA and CDR2 is YNFKEQ. The CDR3 totals 13 residues. DNA for the CDR3: TGTGCCAGCAGCCAGGACCCTGGGAACACCATATATTTT. It specifies CASSQDPGNTIYF.

This chain uses TRBV27 with TRBJ2-1; 13 nucleotides match TRBD2. Trimming at V came to 6 bases and at J to 1 base, leaving 12 bases not matched to a gene. The CDR3 sequence is 19 residues long. Germline values: CDR1 MNHEY, CDR2 SMNVEV (reference sequence). The CDR3 region has the DNA TGTGCCAGCAGAGCGGTAGGACTAGCGGGAGAAGCGTCCTACAATGAGCAGTTCTTC. Translating gives CASRAVGLAGEASYNEQFF.

The chain combines TRBV7-2 with TRBJ2-7; 9 bases match TRBD1. The V gene end was trimmed by 5 bases and the J gene end by 3 bases; junction bases not matched to a gene: 5. CDR3 length: 14 residues. Germline-derived CDR1 and CDR2 are SGHTA and FQGNSA. In DNA form, the CDR3 reads TGTGCCAGCAGCGCGGACAGGGGCGGCTACGAGCAGTACTTC. This encodes CASSADRGGYEQYF.

V usage is TRBV7-2 and J usage is TRBJ2-1; 10 nucleotides match TRBD2. This CDR3 is built from 15 residues. Looked up from germline, CDR1 is SGHTA and CDR2 is FQGNSA. Trimming at V came to 5 bases and at J to 4 bases, leaving 5 bases not matched to a gene. The CDR3 loop reads CASSPSGGLYNEQFF. CDR3 coding DNA: TGTGCCAGCAGCCCTAGCGGGGGACTGTACAATGAGCAGTTCTTC.

The DNA for the CDR3 is TGTGCCAGCTATCATCAGGGAGGTGATGGCTACACCTTC. Amino acid sequence: CASYHQGGDGYTF. The chain recombines TRBV11-2 with TRBJ1-2; tentative D call: TRBD1 (5 bases). The germline V gene encodes CDR1 SGHAT and CDR2 FQNNGV. This CDR3 has 13 residues. Deletions cut 8 bases from V and 6 bases from J, with 16 bases between.

The CDR3 nucleotides read TGTGCCAGCAGCTTATCGGGCGGAGGTTACGAGCAGTACTTC. Encoded protein: CASSLSGGGYEQYF. This rearrangement joins TRBV7-2 to TRBJ2-7, with D maybe TRBD2 (5 bases). The CDR3 sequence is 14 residues long. Germline V gives CDR1 SGHTA, CDR2 FQGNSA. Trimming stripped 2 bases from V and 4 bases from J, with 12 bases between.

The chain uses TRBV5-3 and TRBJ2-4; 8 bases match TRBD2. TRBV5-3 is recorded as an ORF, its role being uncertain. The CDR3 is 19 amino acids. The ends lost 2 bases at V and 1 base at J; junction bases unmatched: 14. The DNA of the CDR3 is TGTGCCAGAAGCTTAGGCCTAGCGGGCTCGGAGAGCGCCAAAAACATTCAGTACTTC. Amino acid sequence: CARSLGLAGSESAKNIQYF.

The CDR3 region is CASSPFGYEQYF. In nucleotides, the CDR3 is TGTGCCAGCTCCCCCTTTGGCTACGAGCAGTACTTC. V is TRBV18 and J is TRBJ2-7; D is ambiguous. The CDR3 is made up of 12 amino acids. The V gene lost 6 bases and the J gene lost 3 bases, with 9 bases spanning the gap. CDR1 and CDR2 from the germline V gene are KGHSH and LQKENI.

This rearrangement joins TRBV29-1 to TRBJ1-3, with TRBD1 identical over 7 bases. Trimming cost V 3 bases and J 1 base; bases outside gene matches: 3. The CDR3 consists of 14 residues. The germline V gene encodes CDR1 SQVTM and CDR2 ANQGSEA. The DNA for the CDR3 is TGCAGCGTTGAGAGGGGGCTTTCTGGAAACACCATATATTTT. Residues: CSVERGLSGNTIYF.

This clone turned up a few times. This sequence joins TRBV6-1 and TRBJ2-7; 16 bases line up with TRBD2. Trimming removed 9 bases from V and 5 bases from J; junction bases left unmatched: 7. CDR3 size: 15 residues. Germline V gives CDR1 MNHNS, CDR2 SASEGT. Here the CDR3 DNA reads TGTGCCAGTAGACAGGGACTAGCGGGAGGGAACGAGCAGTACTTC. This translates into CASRQGLAGGNEQYF.

The rearrangement uses TRBV5-4 and TRBJ2-3; tentatively, D is TRBD2 (5 bases). CDR1 is SGHNT, CDR2 YYREEE, per germline (reference sequence). The CDR3 is made up of 15 amino acids. The V end lost 4 bases, the J end lost 0 bases, and 12 bases lay between the germline ends. Here the CDR3 DNA reads TGTGCCAGCAGCCCGGCGGGCCCTAGCACAGATACGCAGTATTTT. Amino acids: CASSPAGPSTDTQYF.

This rearrangement joins TRBV7-9 to TRBJ2-2; 7 nucleotides match TRBD2. CDR1 and CDR2 (germline): SEHNR, FQNEAQ (reference sequence). The CDR3 sequence is 17 residues long. Trimming cost V 0 bases and J 4 bases; bases outside gene matches: 8. The DNA of the CDR3 is TGTGCCAGCAGCTTAGCGTTGGGGGAGGGCCGCACCGGGGAGCTGTTTTTT. Its protein is CASSLALGEGRTGELFF.

The chain has TRBV7-2 and TRBJ2-5, with 8 bases identical to TRBD1. CDR3 size: 14 residues. CDR1 and CDR2 from the germline V gene are SGHTA and FQGNSA. After removal of 5 bases from V and 5 bases from J, the junction contained 7 bases not matched to a gene. The CDR3 is CASSTRQGRETQYF. The CDR3 coding sequence is TGTGCCAGCAGCACACGACAGGGGAGGGAGACCCAGTACTTC.

This chain uses TRBV30 with TRBJ2-7; a possible D gene is TRBD2 (5 bases). The germline gives CDR1 GTSNPN, CDR2 SVGIG (reference sequence). V dropped 1 base and J dropped 3 bases, with 13 bases sitting between them. The CDR3 contains 14 residues. CDR3: CAWSGVAGIYEQYF. The CDR3 bases are TGTGCCTGGAGTGGAGTTGCGGGCATCTACGAGCAGTACTTC.

The chain combines TRBV4-2 with TRBJ2-5; 10 nucleotides align to TRBD2. The CDR3 runs 17 residues. Germline CDR1 LGHNA, CDR2 YNFKEQ. The junction had 10 bases not matched to a gene; V was cut back by 4 bases and J by 2 bases. The CDR3 DNA reads TGTGCCAGCAGCCTAAACCCTAGCGGGAGCGGACAAGAGACCCAGTACTTC. Translated, it gives CASSLNPSGSGQETQYF.

The rearrangement links TRBV10-3 to TRBJ2-5; D ambiguous. The length of the CDR3 is 13 residues. Trimming took off 4 bases at V and 1 base at J, with 7 bases between the two ends. Germline V gene sequence: CDR1 ENHRY, CDR2 SYGVKD. As DNA, the CDR3 is TGTGCCATCAGTGTGACGGGCCAAGAGACCCAGTACTTC. Its translation is CAISVTGQETQYF.